This T cell receptor beta chain was profiled in a study of blood T cell repertoires in COVID-19. Study-level information: Collection of acute and convalescent COVID-19 samples took place in the United States, Italy and Spain. T cells, B-cell-depleted T cells, or PBMCs provided the cDNA or gDNA that served as material.

In the original analysis: Counts of nucleated cells, estimated from reference gene primer amplification, were obtained. Libraries were prepared by immunoSEQ multiplex PCR; TCRdb keeps only in-frame clonotypes and omits some of them. The DNA was the basis for D and trimming; V, J and clone size are from that table. The table includes about 100,000 clones, approximately 87% detected once. There are 13 residues in the CDR3. Germline-derived CDR1 and CDR2 are MDHEN and SYDVKM. V lost 6 bases and J lost 6, with 11 bases in between. The sample consisted of peripheral blood. This TCR derives from a woman aged 30 to 39 with acute or convalescent COVID-19. V usage is TRBV28 and J usage is TRBJ2-2; D unclear. Here the CDR3 DNA reads TGTGCCAGCAGCTTCTCCTCGGCCGGGGAGCTGTTTTTT. Amino acids: CASSFSSAGELFF.